This T cell receptor beta chain came from a study of human T cells and chemical hapten exposure. On the study more broadly: Variability of per-sample TCR yields stemmed mainly from small differences in pooled library volume.

From the RACE reads, TCRdb called clonotypes with MiXCR, one entry per CDR3 protein. This sample has roughly 48,000 distinct CDR3 sequences, with 4% to 4.5% found just once. The CDR3 extends over 16 amino acids. Germline lookup yields CDR1 LGHDT and CDR2 YNNKEL (reference sequence). The junction had 9 bases not matched to a gene; V was cut back by 0 bases and J by 6 bases. Time point of the sample: healthy volunteer bleed at 2 weeks. Someone pulled total RNA out of unfractionated whole blood. The TCR sequence derives from a human donor in good health. Some clones in this sample may be carry-over from other donors' samples. The rearrangement links TRBV3-1 to TRBJ1-2; 8 bases are shared with TRBD1. Material: whole blood. The CDR3 DNA reads as TGTGCCAGCAGCCAAGACAGGGGGCGCGGGTCCGATGGCTACACCTTC. This codes for CASSQDRGRGSDGYTF.